The source of this T cell receptor beta chain is a study of blood T cell repertoires in COVID-19. Study details: Researchers got acute and convalescent COVID-19 samples from the United States, Italy and Spain. T cells, B-cell-depleted T cells, or PBMCs supplied cDNA or gDNA.

Measured with immunoSEQ multiplex PCR; TCRdb has only the in-frame clones, and not every one. The top ten clones hold approximately 13% of a sample with about 79,000 clones, around 89% of them seen once. CDR3 length: 13 residues. J lost 6 bases, V lost 4 bases, and 5 bases had no gene match. Germline loops: CDR1 SGHTA, CDR2 FQGTGA. The sequenced sample consisted of peripheral blood. The chain has TRBV7-3 and TRBJ2-7, with 8 nucleotides matching TRBD1. The receptor comes from a man between 65 and 85 years old with active or convalescent COVID-19. The DNA for the CDR3 is TGTGCCAGCAGCTCCGACAGGGGAGGCGAGCAGTACTTC. Amino acids: CASSSDRGGEQYF.